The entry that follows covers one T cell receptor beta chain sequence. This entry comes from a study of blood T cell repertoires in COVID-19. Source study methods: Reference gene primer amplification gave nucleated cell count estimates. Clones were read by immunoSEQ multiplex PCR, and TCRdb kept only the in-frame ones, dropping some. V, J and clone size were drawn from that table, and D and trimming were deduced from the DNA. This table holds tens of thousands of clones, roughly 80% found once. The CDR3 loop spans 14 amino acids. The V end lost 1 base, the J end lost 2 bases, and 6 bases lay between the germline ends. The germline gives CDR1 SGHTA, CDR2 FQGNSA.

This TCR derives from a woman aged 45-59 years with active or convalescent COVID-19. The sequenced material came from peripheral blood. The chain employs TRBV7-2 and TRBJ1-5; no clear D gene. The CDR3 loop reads CASSLVVGNQPQHF. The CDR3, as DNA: TGTGCCAGCAGCTTAGTGGTAGGCAATCAGCCCCAGCATTTT.